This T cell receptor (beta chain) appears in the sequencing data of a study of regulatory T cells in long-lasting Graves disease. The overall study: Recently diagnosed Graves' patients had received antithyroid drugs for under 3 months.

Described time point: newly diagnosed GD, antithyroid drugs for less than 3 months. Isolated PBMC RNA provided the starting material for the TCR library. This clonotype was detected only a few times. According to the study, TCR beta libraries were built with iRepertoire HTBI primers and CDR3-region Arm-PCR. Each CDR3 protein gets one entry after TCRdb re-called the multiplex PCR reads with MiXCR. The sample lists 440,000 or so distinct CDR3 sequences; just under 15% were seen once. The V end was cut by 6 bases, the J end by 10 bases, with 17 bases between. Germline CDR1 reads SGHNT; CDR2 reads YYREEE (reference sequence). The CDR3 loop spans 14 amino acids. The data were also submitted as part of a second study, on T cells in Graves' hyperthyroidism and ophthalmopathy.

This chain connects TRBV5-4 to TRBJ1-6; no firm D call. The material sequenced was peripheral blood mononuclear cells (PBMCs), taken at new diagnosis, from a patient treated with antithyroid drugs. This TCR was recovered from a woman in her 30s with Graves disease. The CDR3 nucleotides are TGTGCCAGCACCCCCCATTCGGTGGGGTCACCCCTCCACTTT. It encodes CASTPHSVGSPLHF.